The 2 T cell receptor beta chains given below trace back to one sample, sequenced in a study of shared T cell receptors in the human thymus. Produced via immunoSEQ multiplex PCR; TCRdb's table is partial and in-frame only. The sample gives 540,000 or so clones, around 82% of which show up once; about 0.014% is in the top ten. These data were likewise used in another study, on human thymus T cells.

The sample consisted of thymocytes. These receptors were collected from a boy younger than two with a congenital heart defect.

The V and J genes are TRBV28 and TRBJ2-1, with 8 nucleotides matching TRBD2. Germline CDR1 and CDR2: MDHEN and SYDVKM. The CDR3 runs to 18 residues. J was trimmed by 3 bases and V by 9 bases; bases with no gene match: 19. The CDR3 loop is CASSRTSLTRPDYNEQFF. The CDR3 DNA reads TGTGCCAGTTCCAGGACTAGCCTAACTAGACCAGACTACAATGAGCAGTTCTTC.

V gene TRBV6-1 combines with J gene TRBJ2-5, with 12 nucleotides matching TRBD2. The CDR3 is 17 residues long. Per germline, CDR1 MNHNS and CDR2 SASEGT. Trimming took 3 bases from V and 5 from J; bases not matched to a gene: 10. CDR3 nucleotide sequence: TGTGCCAGCAGTGAGAGGGGGACTAGCGGGTCAGGGGAGACCCAGTACTTC. Its protein product is CASSERGTSGSGETQYF.